The next 11 T cell receptor beta chains were all read from a single sample in a study of blood T cell repertoires in COVID-19. Profiling relied on immunoSEQ multiplex PCR, and the TCRdb table lists in-frame clones only, not all of them. The table includes roughly 64,000 clones, under 90% detected once. Material for sequencing was peripheral blood. The source of these receptors is a man aged 45-65 years with active COVID-19.

The chain links TRBV29-1 to TRBJ2-5, with 9 bases lining up with TRBD1. The CDR3 runs 13 residues. Germline V gives CDR1 SQVTM, CDR2 ANQGSEA. J gave up 4 bases and V 4 bases, and 4 bases lay outside the gene matches. The DNA of the CDR3 is TGCAGCGTTGCTCCGGGACAGGGAGAGACCCAGTACTTC. This translates into CSVAPGQGETQYF.

This chain uses TRBV28 with TRBJ1-4; perhaps TRBD1 as D (5 bases). The germline V gene has CDR1 MDHEN and CDR2 SYDVKM. V was pared by 6 bases and J by 12 bases, with 14 bases between. The CDR3 is 12 amino acids. In nucleotides, the CDR3 is TGTGCCAGCAGGGTCGGGGGGATGCAACTGTTTTTT. Protein: CASRVGGMQLFF.

The chain links TRBV6-5 to TRBJ2-7; TRBD1 matches at 8 bases. Per the germline V gene, CDR1 is MNHEY and CDR2 is SVGAGI. The CDR3 consists of 14 residues. V shed 5 bases, J shed 5 bases, and the junction held 8 bases outside the gene matches. The CDR3 region is CASSQQGAIDEQYF. CDR3 DNA: TGTGCCAGCAGTCAGCAGGGGGCCATAGACGAGCAGTACTTC.

This chain connects TRBV2 to TRBJ1-5; 8 bases are a match to TRBD1. Germline V gene data show CDR1 as SNHLY and CDR2 as FYNNEI. V dropped 6 bases and J dropped 6; count of bases not matched to a gene: 7. The CDR3 runs to 14 residues. For the CDR3, the DNA is TGTGCCAGCAGACGCGACAGGGGAGGTCAGCCCCAGCATTTT. It is translated as CASRRDRGGQPQHF.

The chain combines TRBV7-3 with TRBJ2-1, with D perhaps TRBD1 (6 bases). Trimming removed 5 bases at V and 3 bases at J, with 11 bases between. CDR1 SGHTA and CDR2 FQGTGA come from the germline V gene. The CDR3 covers 14 residues. The CDR3 nucleotides are TGTGCCAGCAGCCCAGGGGCGTTCTACAATGAGCAGTTCTTC. Protein product: CASSPGAFYNEQFF.

This chain connects TRBV7-8 to TRBJ1-1, with unresolved D. The V end lost 6 bases, the J end lost 0 bases, and 14 bases lay between the germline ends. The germline gives CDR1 SGHVS, CDR2 FQNEAQ. CDR3 length: 15 residues. The CDR3 DNA reads TGTGCCAGCAGACCTCCGTCAGGTATGAACACTGAAGCTTTCTTT. Translation: CASRPPSGMNTEAFF.

The chain links TRBV5-1 to TRBJ2-2, with D possibly TRBD2 on 6 matching bases. The V gene's germline CDR1 is SGHRS and CDR2 YFSETQ. Trimming took off 0 bases at V and 4 bases at J, with 16 bases between the two ends. The CDR3 length is 17 residues. The CDR3 nucleotides read TGCGCCAGCAGCTTGGCCTTCGGCGGGAAAGGCACCGGGGAGCTGTTTTTT. Its protein is CASSLAFGGKGTGELFF.

This clone has only one observation. CDR3 bases: TGTGCCAGCAGTGAAAGGGGGGGCGGACAGCCCCAGCATTTT. Protein product: CASSERGGGQPQHF. The rearrangement links TRBV6-1 to TRBJ1-5; tentative D call: TRBD1 (6 bases). The V end lost 2 bases, the J end lost 7 bases, and 12 bases lay between the germline ends. From germline, CDR1 is MNHNS and CDR2 SASEGT. CDR3 size: 14 residues.

V usage is TRBV9 and J usage is TRBJ2-3; D gene unclear. Germline CDR1 SGDLS, CDR2 YYNGEE. This CDR3 region has 15 residues. V was trimmed by 0 bases and J by 1 base, leaving 9 bases between them. As DNA, the CDR3 is TGTGCCAGCAGCGTAGGAGGTCCAGGCACAGATACGCAGTATTTT. This gives the protein CASSVGGPGTDTQYF.

The chain has TRBV5-1 and TRBJ2-6; D is unclear. The CDR3 totals 15 residues. In germline, CDR1 is SGHRS, CDR2 YFSETQ. The ends were cut back, 0 bases at V and 4 bases at J, with 8 bases in the middle. The CDR3 DNA reads TGCGCCAGCAGCTTGGACCAGGCGGGGGCCAACGTCCTGACTTTC. This encodes CASSLDQAGANVLTF.

The rearrangement links TRBV29-1 to TRBJ2-5; 8 bases line up with TRBD2. The CDR3 covers 15 residues. V dropped 5 bases and J dropped 5; count of bases not matched to a gene: 13. CDR1 and CDR2 (germline): SQVTM, ANQGSEA. CDR3 nucleotide sequence: TGCAGCGTTAAGCGGGACGGGGGGGCCCGGGAGACCCAGTACTTC. This translates into CSVKRDGGARETQYF.